The 25 T cell receptor beta chains below all came from one sample that was sequenced in a study of T cell repertoires in cytomegalovirus infection. TCRdb passed the reads through MiXCR, listing each CDR3 protein once. The sample records more than 400,000 distinct CDR3 sequences, 26% being singletons. Sequences were obtained from PBMCs. The receptors here all came from a human donor in good health (CMV status not recorded). Some clones in this sample may be carry-over from other donors' samples.

The chain recombines TRBV19 with TRBJ1-5; 9 bases map to TRBD1. There are 14 residues in the CDR3. Germline-derived CDR1 and CDR2 are LNHDA and SQIVND (reference sequence). V gave up 5 bases and J gave up 7 bases; unmatched junction bases: 6. DNA of the CDR3: TGTGCCAGTAGTGTTACAGGGGGCCGCCAGCCCCAGCATTTT. Encoded protein: CASSVTGGRQPQHF.

This clonotype was picked up many times. The chain uses TRBV6-1 and TRBJ2-1, with D tentatively TRBD1 (6 bases). The CDR3 is made up of 18 amino acids. With 6 bases removed from V and 0 bases from J, the gap between germline ends came to 21 bases. Germline V lookup: CDR1 MNHNS, CDR2 SASEGT. As DNA, the CDR3 is TGTGCCAGCAGGAGGACAGCTGTCGCTTTGTACTCCTACAATGAGCAGTTCTTC. It translates to CASRRTAVALYSYNEQFF.

Written as DNA, the CDR3 is TGTGCCATCAGTGAGTCGATTAGGCACGTGAACACTGAAGCTTTCTTT. It encodes CAISESIRHVNTEAFF. The chain combines TRBV10-3 with TRBJ1-1; no reliable D call. The CDR3 spans 16 residues. The germline V and J ends were trimmed by 0 bases and 0 bases, with 11 bases remaining between them. Germline V lookup: CDR1 ENHRY, CDR2 SYGVKD.

In its sample, this clonotype was seen a few times. The chain uses TRBV7-2 and TRBJ2-6; 9 nucleotides line up with TRBD2. This CDR3 contains 19 residues. V was clipped by 5 bases and J by 0 bases; unmatched bases: 11. Germline V gives CDR1 SGHTA, CDR2 FQGNSA. CDR3 sequence: CASSPAGGRVLSGANVLTF. The CDR3 DNA follows: TGTGCCAGCAGCCCCGCGGGGGGGAGGGTGCTCTCTGGGGCCAACGTCCTGACTTTC.

J is TRBJ2-3 and V is TRBV4-1; TRBD2 matches at 11 bases. The CDR3 spans 16 residues. Losses at the gene ends were 5 bases for V and 3 bases for J; bases not matched to a gene: 7. Germline CDR1 and CDR2: MGHRA and YSYEKL. The CDR3, as DNA: TGCGCCAGCAGCTTCCCCGGGACTAGCGGAACAGATACGCAGTATTTT. This encodes CASSFPGTSGTDTQYF.

A few counts support this clonotype. This sequence joins TRBV29-1 and TRBJ2-1; 8 positions match TRBD2. Germline values: CDR1 SQVTM, CDR2 ANQGSEA. The CDR3 spans 15 residues. The trim removed 6 bases at V and 0 bases at J, leaving 7 bases unmatched. The CDR3 DNA sequence: TGCAGCGTCACCTATGGACTAGCCTCCTACAATGAGCAGTTCTTC. This codes for CSVTYGLASYNEQFF.

This clonotype was found a few times. Germline and junction disagree at one end, which may indicate a read error. The chain links TRBV19 to TRBJ1-2; tentative D call: TRBD1 (5 bases). Looked up from germline, CDR1 is LNHDA and CDR2 is SQIVND (reference sequence). The CDR3 has 15 residues. CDR3 DNA sequence: TGTGCCAGCTCTGACGAGAGGGGTTGGAGCTATGCCTACACCTTC. Translation: CASSDERGWSYAYTF. The variable domain in full, with the rest retrieved from reference TRBV19 and TRBJ1-2, is DGGITQSPKYLFRKEGQNVTLSCEQNLNHDAMYWYRQDPGQGLRLIYYSQIVNDFQKGDIAEGYSVSREKKESFPLTVTSAQKNPTAFYLCASSDERGWSYAYTFGSGTRLTVV.

This chain joins TRBV7-9 and TRBJ2-7, with 10 bases identical to TRBD2. The CDR3 is 14 residues long. Germline V lookup: CDR1 SEHNR, CDR2 FQNEAQ (reference sequence). Unmatched junction bases numbered 10, after V lost 8 bases and J lost 6 bases. The CDR3 spells CASGTGTSVFEQYF. Here the CDR3 DNA reads TGTGCCAGCGGAACCGGGACTAGCGTGTTCGAGCAGTACTTC.

This clonotype was counted between two and nine times. The CDR3 here is CASSLVEDSNQPQHF. CDR3 sequence (DNA): TGTGCCAGCAGCTTGGTGGAAGATAGCAATCAGCCCCAGCATTTT. This chain uses TRBV7-2 with TRBJ1-5; no definite D call. CDR3 length: 15 amino acids. Germline V lookup: CDR1 SGHTA, CDR2 FQGNSA. The V end was cut by 3 bases, the J end by 0 bases, with 9 bases between.

The gene calls are TRBV11-3 and TRBJ2-4; the D is unclear. Per germline, CDR1 SGHNT and CDR2 YENEEA. The V and J ends lost 0 bases and 2 bases respectively, with 14 bases between them. The CDR3 runs 17 residues. The CDR3 coding sequence is TGTGCCAGCAGCTTAGACGGCCCATCAGCTCCCAAAAACATTCAGTACTTC. This sequence encodes CASSLDGPSAPKNIQYF.

The V call is TRBV6-8, the J call TRBJ2-7, with 8 bases matching TRBD2. V trimming: 6 bases; J trimming: 6 bases; junction bases outside the gene matches: 16. The CDR3 spans 16 residues. Germline-derived CDR1 and CDR2 are MNHGY and SAAAGT. Here the CDR3 reads CASSPRGFAGGLEQYV. CDR3 nucleotide sequence: TGTGCCAGCAGCCCACGCGGTTTTGCGGGAGGCCTCGAGCAGTACGTC.

This clonotype has just a few counts. The chain carries TRBV20-1 and TRBJ1-5; D is ambiguous. The CDR3 runs to 13 residues. CDR1 DFQATT and CDR2 SNEGSKA come from the germline V gene (reference sequence). Trimming cost V 6 bases and J 4 bases, with 13 bases left between them. This chain's CDR3 is CSAQRVENQPQHF. The CDR3 DNA reads TGCAGTGCCCAACGGGTGGAGAATCAGCCCCAGCATTTT.

A few counts support this clonotype. The chain carries TRBV29-1 and TRBJ1-2; unclear D gene. The CDR3 contains 11 residues. CDR1 is SQVTM and CDR2 is ANQGSEA in the germline V gene. The V end was cut by 4 bases, the J end by 8 bases, with 11 bases between. The DNA for the CDR3 is TGCAGCGTTGGAGAGACGAAGGGCTACACCTTC. Protein product: CSVGETKGYTF.

This chain links TRBV29-1 with TRBJ2-3, with unresolved D. Trimming left V 6 bases short and J 0 bases short, with 10 bases between. From germline, CDR1 is SQVTM and CDR2 ANQGSEA. This CDR3 spans 13 amino acids. In DNA, the CDR3 is TGCAGCGTCGCCCAGCAAAGCACAGATACGCAGTATTTT. Translation gives CSVAQQSTDTQYF.

This clonotype was found a few times. A much larger clone lies one base from this, so it may be a read error. The chain links TRBV3-1 to TRBJ1-1; D is ambiguous. With 3 bases removed from V and 1 base from J, the gap between germline ends came to 6 bases. Germline lookup yields CDR1 LGHDT and CDR2 YNNKEL (reference sequence). This CDR3 contains 13 residues. CDR3 sequence (DNA): TGTGCCAGCAGCCAGGGATCGAACACTGAAGCTTTCTTT. Translation: CASSQGSNTEAFF.

This clonotype was picked up a small number of times. The chain carries TRBV6-2 or TRBV6-3 and TRBJ2-1; D could derive from TRBD1 or TRBD2 (6 bases each). The V end lost 1 base, the J end lost 7 bases, and 20 bases lay between the germline ends. The CDR3 contains 17 residues. Germline V gives CDR1 MNHEY, CDR2 SVGEGT. The DNA of the CDR3 is TGTGCCAGCAGTTACTTTGTCGGGGGCGTCGGAAATAATGAGCAGTTCTTC. Translated: CASSYFVGGVGNNEQFF.

The table lists this clonotype with a few counts. The rearrangement links TRBV6-1 to TRBJ2-7; no reliable D call. Trimming removed 2 bases at V and 7 bases at J, with 6 bases between. The CDR3 is 11 amino acids. Germline V gene lookup returns CDR1 MNHNS and CDR2 SASEGT. CDR3 sequence (DNA): TGTGCCAGCAGTGAAAGAAGGGAGCAGTACGTC. Its translation is CASSERREQYV.

As DNA, the CDR3 is TGTGCCAGCAGGGGAGGGAATTCGTGGCAAGAGACCCAGTACTTC. Its translation: CASRGGNSWQETQYF. V gene TRBV11-1 combines with J gene TRBJ2-5; 7 bases fit TRBD2. The CDR3 is 15 residues long. The V gene end was trimmed by 6 bases and the J gene end by 2 bases; junction bases not matched to a gene: 9. Germline lookup yields CDR1 SGHAT and CDR2 FQDESV (reference sequence).

This CDR3 reads CAISEGENQPQHF. CDR3 bases: TGTGCCATCAGCGAGGGAGAGAATCAGCCCCAGCATTTT. The chain couples TRBV10-3 to TRBJ1-5, with D unresolved. This CDR3 is 13 amino acids long. Germline assignment: CDR1 ENHRY and CDR2 SYGVKD. Trimming stripped 6 bases from V and 4 bases from J, with 10 bases between.

V and J are TRBV14 and TRBJ2-5, with D unclear. Trimming removed 2 bases from V and 0 bases from J, with 16 bases in between. This CDR3 spans 17 amino acids. Per the germline V gene, CDR1 is SGHDN and CDR2 is FVKESK. The CDR3 DNA sequence: TGTGCCAGCAGCCAAACTGTCCCTATTTGGGACCAAGAGACCCAGTACTTC. Its protein is CASSQTVPIWDQETQYF.

The chain couples TRBV20-1 to TRBJ2-1; 9 nucleotides align to TRBD2. After removal of 6 bases from V and 7 bases from J, the junction contained 7 bases not matched to a gene. From germline, CDR1 is DFQATT and CDR2 SNEGSKA (reference sequence). The CDR3 consists of 13 residues. The CDR3 reads CSAPTSGLNEQFF. In nucleotides, the CDR3 is TGCAGTGCGCCGACTAGCGGTTTGAATGAGCAGTTCTTC.

This clonotype was observed a handful of times. The rearrangement uses TRBV7-8 and TRBJ2-5; either TRBD1 or TRBD2 may fit D (6 bases each). V was shortened by 4 bases and J by 7 bases, with 25 bases between the two germline ends. Germline assignment: CDR1 SGHVS and CDR2 FQNEAQ. This CDR3 spans 17 amino acids. Written as DNA, the CDR3 is TGTGCCAGCAGCTCCCGTCCAGGGGCTGGGGGGCAGGGGACCCAGTACTTC. As protein: CASSSRPGAGGQGTQYF.

This chain joins TRBV20-1 and TRBJ2-7, with 12 bases identical to TRBD2. CDR1 and CDR2 (germline): DFQATT, SNEGSKA (reference sequence). CDR3 length: 17 residues. J lost 6 bases, V lost 0 bases, and 12 bases had no gene match. The CDR3 loop reads CSARDPRGLAGGREQYF. CDR3 sequence (DNA): TGCAGTGCTAGAGATCCCAGGGGGCTAGCGGGAGGGCGCGAGCAGTACTTC.

This chain uses TRBV15 with TRBJ2-4; D call uncertain. The germline CDR1 and CDR2 sequences are LNHNV and YYDKDF (reference sequence). V lost 1 base and J lost 7, with 14 bases in between. The CDR3 runs to 15 residues. The CDR3 loop reads CATSRGIGPTNIQYF. CDR3 in DNA: TGTGCCACCAGCAGAGGCATAGGGCCTACTAACATTCAGTACTTC.

The J gene is TRBJ2-7, the V gene TRBV28, with D hard to call. The germline gives CDR1 MDHEN, CDR2 SYDVKM. V shed 2 bases and J shed 2 bases, with 10 bases lying between them. The CDR3 contains 14 residues. The CDR3 is CASSLARIAYEQYF. As DNA, the CDR3 is TGTGCCAGCAGTTTAGCCAGGATTGCCTACGAGCAGTACTTC.